The clone carrying this T cell receptor beta chain was seen a few times. This record comes from a study of blood T cell repertoires in COVID-19. The assay was immunoSEQ multiplex PCR, and TCRdb's table has in-frame clones only and misses some. The sample includes about 70,000 clones, around 89% of them seen just once. The CDR3 is 15 residues long. V lost 6 bases and J 4 bases, leaving 18 bases between the germline ends. The germline gives CDR1 SEHNR, CDR2 FQNEAQ (reference sequence). This TCR came from a man over 45 with acute or convalescent COVID-19. V gene TRBV7-9 combines with J gene TRBJ1-1, with D possibly TRBD1 on 5 matching bases. Material: peripheral blood. CDR3 in DNA: TGTGCCAGCAGTCACACTTACGGGGGAGGCACTGAAGCTTTCTTT. Translating gives CASSHTYGGGTEAFF.